This T cell receptor beta chain derives from a study of cytomegalovirus exposure and HLA in healthy donors. In regard to this clone: Its target is unknown.

The CDR3 runs to 17 residues. Germline lookup yields CDR1 MDHEN and CDR2 SYDVKM. The junction had 13 bases not matched to a gene; V was cut back by 4 bases and J by 2 bases. The study, taken as a whole, reports: Accounts indicate the classifier identified cytomegalovirus status with strong specificity and sensitivity.

The PCR employed 60 Vbeta primers together with 13 Jbeta primers. Generated by immunoSEQ multiplex PCR, the TCRdb table keeps only in-frame clones and is missing some. The table records approximately 100,000 clones, roughly 82% of them present only once. Sample: PBMCs. The genes are TRBV28 and TRBJ1-2, with TRBD1 matching 7 bases. The clonotype originates from a middle-aged man in good health and CMV-seropositive. The CDR3 reads CASSSHRGRLLNYGYTF. The CDR3 DNA sequence: TGTGCCAGCAGTTCCCACAGGGGAAGGCTCTTGAACTATGGCTACACCTTC.